Presented here are 27 T cell receptor beta chains from one specimen sequenced in a study of cytomegalovirus exposure and HLA in healthy donors. Primers: 60 Vbeta forward and 13 Jbeta reverse. TCRdb keeps only in-frame clones here, not all; method: immunoSEQ multiplex PCR. The repertoire consists of under 110,000 clones, with 60% to 85% occurring once and the leading ten covering around 2.8%. The sample was PBMCs. The source is a male donor in good health and CMV-seropositive.

This clone was found once. This chain uses TRBV7-3 with TRBJ2-6, with D unresolved. The V gene's germline CDR1 is SGHTA and CDR2 FQGTGA. V lost 5 bases, J lost 4 bases, and 9 bases lay in between. The CDR3 loop spans 14 amino acids. For the CDR3, the DNA is TGTGCCAGCAGCCCTAAACCGGGGGCCAACGTCCTGACTTTC. It encodes CASSPKPGANVLTF.

The V and J genes are TRBV7-9 and TRBJ2-7; 8 bases are shared with TRBD1. V was clipped by 1 base and J by 5 bases; unmatched bases: 4. This CDR3 comprises 14 residues. Looked up from germline, CDR1 is SEHNR and CDR2 is FQNEAQ (reference sequence). CDR3 loop: CASSLGQGANEQYF. CDR3 in DNA: TGTGCCAGCAGCTTAGGCCAGGGGGCAAACGAGCAGTACTTC.

To note about this clone: Germline is not matched at one junction end, which may reflect a read error. CDR3 in amino acids: CASSFVGQATQYF. Here the CDR3 DNA reads TGTGCCAGCAGCTTTGTGGGACAAGCGACCCAGTACTTC. The V call is TRBV7-2, the J call TRBJ2-5, with D maybe TRBD1 (6 bases). Germline CDR1 SGHTA, CDR2 FQGNSA. The CDR3 is 13 amino acids.

The chain is built from TRBV7-9 and TRBJ1-4; tentative D call: TRBD1 (5 bases). This CDR3 contains 14 residues. V lost 5 bases and J lost 8, with 15 bases in between. Per the germline V gene, CDR1 is SEHNR and CDR2 is FQNEAQ (reference sequence). The CDR3 is CASSATGKGEKLFF. As DNA, the CDR3 is TGTGCCAGCAGCGCTACAGGAAAAGGGGAAAAACTGTTTTTT.

The rearrangement uses TRBV4-3 and TRBJ1-3; D ambiguous. The CDR3 is 18 amino acids. V gave up 0 bases and J gave up 0 bases, with 15 bases separating them. Germline CDR1 and CDR2: LGHNA and YSLEER. CDR3: CASSQDVARGYSGNTIYF. Written as DNA, the CDR3 is TGCGCCAGCAGCCAAGACGTCGCCCGAGGGTACTCTGGAAACACCATATATTTT.

This chain uses TRBV4-3 with TRBJ1-1; tentatively, D is TRBD1 (6 bases). Germline-derived CDR1 and CDR2 are LGHNA and YSLEER. Trimming shortened V by 3 bases and J by 3 bases, and 8 bases separated the two germline ends. The CDR3 sequence is 13 residues long. CDR3 coding DNA: TGCGCCAGCAGCCACAACAGGGACACTGAAGCTTTCTTT. This codes for CASSHNRDTEAFF.

The genes are TRBV7-9 and TRBJ1-1; TRBD1 matches 7 bases. This CDR3 has 17 amino acids. V lost 5 bases to trimming and J lost 1 base; unmatched junction nucleotides: 13. Germline assignment: CDR1 SEHNR and CDR2 FQNEAQ (reference sequence). CDR3 DNA sequence: TGTGCCAGCAGCCCCAGAAGGGTGGACAGGCCGAACACTGAAGCTTTCTTT. It is translated as CASSPRRVDRPNTEAFF.

The genes are TRBV28 and TRBJ2-5, with D possibly being TRBD1 (7 bases). The CDR3 spans 15 residues. Trimming took 5 bases from V and 4 from J, leaving 17 bases between them. Germline lookup yields CDR1 MDHEN and CDR2 SYDVKM. CDR3 DNA sequence: TGTGCCAGCAGTGCCCCAGGGGGGCGTCGAGAGACCCAGTACTTC. Its translation is CASSAPGGRRETQYF. The variable domain in full, completed from reference TRBV28 and TRBJ2-5, reads DVKVTQSSRYLVKRTGEKVFLECVQDMDHENMFWYRQDPGLGLRLIYFSYDVKMKEKGDIPEGYSVSREKKERFSLILESASTNQTSMYLCASSAPGGRRETQYFGPGTRLLVL.

The DNA of the CDR3 is TGTGCCAGCAGTCTCGGACAGGGAAGGGCTGAAGCTTTCTTT. This translates into CASSLGQGRAEAFF. The gene calls are TRBV7-3 and TRBJ1-1, with TRBD1 matching 8 bases. J was trimmed by 6 bases and V by 6 bases; bases with no gene match: 9. The length of the CDR3 is 14 residues. CDR1 and CDR2 (germline): SGHTA, FQGTGA. The complete variable domain, with remaining parts taken from reference TRBV7-3 and TRBJ1-1, reads GAGVSQTPSNKVTEKGKYVELRCDPISGHTALYWYRQSLGQGPEFLIYFQGTGAADDSGLPNDRFFAVRPEGSVSTLKIQRTERGDSAVYLCASSLGQGRAEAFFGQGTRLTVV.

This chain links TRBV21-1 with TRBJ2-1; the D call of TRBD1 is as the table states it, not checked on the DNA. TRBV21-1 is tagged as a pseudogene. The CDR3 has 11 residues. CDR3 in amino acids: CASSPKSVQFF. CDR3 sequence (DNA): TGTGCCAGCAGCCCGAAATCAGTGCAGTTCTTC.

A note on this clone: The final CDR3 position lacks the conserved phenylalanine or tryptophan, pointing to a likely read error. The DNA is omitted, as the CDR3 cannot be located on it reliably, and the CDR3 follows TCRdb's listing. V and J are TRBV18 and TRBJ2-6; no check of the table's D call, TRBD1, against the DNA was made. The CDR3 is 14 amino acids long, termini counted. The germline CDR1 and CDR2 sequences are KGHSH and LQKENI. The CDR3 spells CASSPQGQAPKLII.

This clone was seen only once. The chain carries TRBV19 and TRBJ2-7; 7 nucleotides align to TRBD1. Germline assignment: CDR1 LNHDA and CDR2 SQIVND (reference sequence). There are 14 residues in the CDR3. The V segment lost 4 bases and the J segment 2 bases; nucleotides outside the gene matches: 5. CDR3 residues: CASSTRTGTYEQYF. CDR3 nucleotides: TGTGCCAGTAGTACCCGGACAGGCACCTACGAGCAGTACTTC.

V usage is TRBV6-6 and J usage is TRBJ2-1, with D perhaps matching TRBD2 (5 bases). CDR1 MNHNY and CDR2 SVGAGI come from the germline V gene (reference sequence). The CDR3 has 15 residues. Trimming pared 8 bases from V and 8 bases from J, leaving 22 bases between. The CDR3 here is CASHHPTGKRDEQFF. The CDR3 nucleotides read TGTGCCAGCCATCATCCGACGGGGAAACGGGATGAGCAGTTCTTC.

Only a few counts were recorded for this clone. CDR3 sequence (DNA): TGTGCCAGCAGCGTGTGGACTGGGAACACCGGGGAGCTGTTTTTT. It specifies CASSVWTGNTGELFF. This chain uses TRBV9 with TRBJ2-2, with D possibly TRBD2 on 5 matching bases. This CDR3 comprises 15 residues. The germline V and J ends were trimmed by 2 bases and 1 base, with 9 bases remaining between them. Looked up from germline, CDR1 is SGDLS and CDR2 is YYNGEE.

The gene calls are TRBV6-5 and TRBJ1-1; D call uncertain. Germline CDR1 MNHEY, CDR2 SVGAGI. The CDR3 is 16 residues long. Trimming removed 0 bases from V and 6 bases from J, with 17 bases in between. The CDR3 loop is CASSYSRLYGGPEAFF. The CDR3, as DNA: TGTGCCAGCAGTTACTCTAGGTTGTACGGAGGGCCTGAAGCTTTCTTT.

The chain couples TRBV6-5 to TRBJ2-5; 8 bases line up with TRBD1. After removal of 9 bases from V and 3 bases from J, the junction contained 3 bases not matched to a gene. The CDR3 has 12 amino acids. CDR1 is MNHEY, CDR2 SVGAGI, per germline. The CDR3 nucleotides read TGTGCCAGTAGACAGGGGAAAGAGACCCAGTACTTC. Protein: CASRQGKETQYF.

V gene TRBV5-6 combines with J gene TRBJ2-1, with 14 bases identical to TRBD2. Germline V CDR1 and CDR2: SGHDT, YYEEEE. Losses at the gene ends were 5 bases for V and 6 bases for J; bases not matched to a gene: 4. There are 15 residues in the CDR3. CDR3 loop: CASRLGLAGGNEQFF. The CDR3 region has the DNA TGTGCCAGCAGACTAGGACTAGCGGGGGGCAATGAGCAGTTCTTC.

J is TRBJ2-3 and V is TRBV7-9; TRBD2 matches 9 bases. Germline assignment: CDR1 SEHNR and CDR2 FQNEAQ (reference sequence). This CDR3 spans 16 amino acids. V was pared by 1 base and J by 4 bases, with 6 bases of the junction left unmatched. The CDR3 bases are TGTGCCAGCAGCTTAGGCGGGGTAGCGGGAGCAGATACGCAGTATTTT. Its protein product is CASSLGGVAGADTQYF.

In the case of this clone: Additional DNA sequences in this sample encode the identical CDR3. The rearrangement links TRBV5-4 to TRBJ1-5; TRBD1 might be the D (5 bases). Germline assignment: CDR1 SGHNT and CDR2 YYREEE (reference sequence). The ends were cut back, 0 bases at V and 2 bases at J, with 9 bases in the middle. The CDR3 covers 15 residues. In DNA form, the CDR3 reads TGTGCCAGCAGCTTGGGCCCGGGGGGCAATCAGCCCCAGCATTTT. Protein product: CASSLGPGGNQPQHF.

The J gene is TRBJ1-2, the V gene TRBV9; D is unclear. Trimming removed 2 bases at V and 8 bases at J, with 13 bases between. CDR3 length: 13 residues. Germline-derived CDR1 and CDR2 are SGDLS and YYNGEE. Here the CDR3 reads CASSVRGVGGYTF. CDR3 bases: TGTGCCAGCAGCGTGAGAGGCGTTGGAGGCTACACCTTC.

The J gene is TRBJ2-3, the V gene TRBV12-5; no firm D call. This CDR3 is built from 13 residues. V lost 4 bases and J lost 1, with 6 bases in between. CDR1 LGHNT and CDR2 FRNRAP come from the germline V gene. CDR3 coding DNA: TGTGCTAGTGGTTCTGCAGGCACAGATACGCAGTATTTT. Protein: CASGSAGTDTQYF.

Only a few counts were recorded for this clone. This sequence joins TRBV28 and TRBJ2-2, with TRBD1 identical over 9 bases. The CDR3 has 14 residues. Germline V gene data show CDR1 as MDHEN and CDR2 as SYDVKM. Losses at the gene ends were 9 bases for V and 8 bases for J; bases not matched to a gene: 10. CDR3 sequence: CASHYRGRRGELFF. The CDR3 DNA reads as TGTGCCAGTCACTACAGGGGGCGGCGAGGGGAGCTGTTTTTT.

As regards this clone: Given the absence of the conserved phenylalanine or tryptophan at the CDR3 end, a read error is likely. No DNA is shown, since the ends of the CDR3 on it are uncertain; the CDR3 is the one TCRdb lists. The rearrangement uses TRBV19 and TRBJ2-7; no DNA check was done on the table's D call, TRBD2. CDR1 is LNHDA and CDR2 is SQIVND in the germline V gene (reference sequence). Ends included, the CDR3 has 15 residues. The CDR3 spells CASSRAGTSGTNFSI.

CDR3: CASSLGGRDRGNQPQHF. In nucleotides, the CDR3 is TGTGCCAGCAGCTTAGGCGGCAGGGATAGGGGCAATCAGCCCCAGCATTTT. The V call is TRBV7-9, the J call TRBJ1-5; weak D call: TRBD1 (5 bases). The CDR3 has 17 residues. Trimming stripped 1 base from V and 2 bases from J, with 15 bases between. Per the germline V gene, CDR1 is SEHNR and CDR2 is FQNEAQ (reference sequence).

V and J are TRBV7-2 and TRBJ2-3; TRBD2 matches 11 bases. Unmatched junction bases numbered 3, after V lost 5 bases and J lost 5 bases. This CDR3 spans 14 amino acids. From germline, CDR1 is SGHTA and CDR2 FQGNSA. In DNA, the CDR3 is TGTGCCAGCAGCCCTACTAGCGGGAGAGATACGCAGTATTTT. It yields the protein CASSPTSGRDTQYF.

The chain couples TRBV6-1 to TRBJ1-2; D gene uncertain. The CDR3 is made up of 13 amino acids. The V gene's germline CDR1 is MNHNS and CDR2 SASEGT. Trimming took off 1 base at V and 8 bases at J, with 11 bases between the two ends. DNA of the CDR3: TGTGCCAGCAGTGAAGTTCTGGTAGAAGGCTACACCTTC. Its protein is CASSEVLVEGYTF.

Only a few counts were recorded for this clone. The rearrangement links TRBV19 to TRBJ1-2, with TRBD1 identical over 7 bases. The junction had 10 bases not matched to a gene; V was cut back by 6 bases and J by 6 bases. This CDR3 has 14 residues. The germline CDR1 and CDR2 sequences are LNHDA and SQIVND (reference sequence). The CDR3 protein is CASRGDRVRHGYTF. The CDR3 DNA sequence: TGTGCCAGTAGGGGAGACAGGGTGAGGCATGGCTACACCTTC. The variable domain in full, completed from reference TRBV19 and TRBJ1-2, reads DGGITQSPKYLFRKEGQNVTLSCEQNLNHDAMYWYRQDPGQGLRLIYYSQIVNDFQKGDIAEGYSVSREKKESFPLTVTSAQKNPTAFYLCASRGDRVRHGYTFGSGTRLTVV.